The 24 T cell receptor beta chains below all came from one sample that was sequenced in a study of cytomegalovirus exposure and HLA in healthy donors. It was with 60 Vbeta and 13 Jbeta primers that the PCR ran. Measured with immunoSEQ multiplex PCR; TCRdb has only the in-frame clones, and not every one. The data show about 190,000 clones, approximately 90% seen once. Sequencing was performed on PBMCs. Receptors were obtained from a boy aged 2 to 9 in good health and CMV-seronegative.

This clone has a single count. At the DNA level, this CDR3 is encoded by other sequences in the same sample as well. The J gene is TRBJ1-2, the V gene TRBV28, with 7 bases identical to TRBD1. Germline V gives CDR1 MDHEN, CDR2 SYDVKM. J was trimmed by 5 bases and V by 5 bases; bases with no gene match: 2. This CDR3 contains 12 residues. CDR3 coding DNA: TGTGCCAGCAGTCCGACAGGGTATGGCTACACCTTC. Translated: CASSPTGYGYTF.

The chain is built from TRBV28 and TRBJ1-1, with 8 positions matching TRBD1. CDR1 is MDHEN and CDR2 is SYDVKM in the germline V gene. CDR3 size: 18 residues. The ends lost 5 bases at V and 1 base at J; junction bases unmatched: 15. The CDR3 loop reads CASSPLDPLTGENTEAFF. CDR3 nucleotides: TGTGCCAGCAGTCCCCTTGACCCGCTGACAGGGGAGAACACTGAAGCTTTCTTT.

In this sample, this clone turned up a few times. The chain carries TRBV2 and TRBJ1-1, with D unresolved. The CDR3 is 13 residues long. Germline-derived CDR1 and CDR2 are SNHLY and FYNNEI. Deletions cut 7 bases from V and 0 bases from J, with 9 bases between. The CDR3: CASIWLMNTEAFF. For the CDR3, the DNA is TGTGCCAGCATATGGCTGATGAACACTGAAGCTTTCTTT.

The rearrangement uses TRBV6-4 and TRBJ1-2, with no clear D. Trimming pared 6 bases from V and 4 bases from J, leaving 21 bases between. CDR3 size: 16 residues. Germline V CDR1 and CDR2: MRHNA, SNTAGT. DNA for the CDR3: TGTGCCAGCAGGGGAAAGGACTCACCGCAGCGCTATGGCTACACCTTC. It encodes CASRGKDSPQRYGYTF.

Of note for this clone: This CDR3 is missing its conserved last phenylalanine or tryptophan, likely due to a read error. The limits of the CDR3 on the DNA are not certain, so only TCRdb's listed CDR3 is given. This chain joins TRBV3-1 (or the pseudogene TRBV3-2) and TRBJ2-7; TRBD1 reflects the table's D call only, with no check against the DNA. 8 amino acids form the CDR3, both terminal residues included. Germline V gene lookup returns CDR1 LGHDT and CDR2 YNNKEL (reference sequence). This chain's CDR3 is CASSQTPP.

This clone appeared once. This chain links TRBV9 with TRBJ2-5; TRBD2 matches 8 bases. The J call may be incorrect, as the DNA end agrees better with TRBJ2-7. The CDR3 runs 15 residues. Looked up from germline, CDR1 is SGDLS and CDR2 is YYNGEE. The CDR3 loop reads CASSVGAGGSYEQYF. The CDR3 DNA is TGTGCCAGCAGCGTAGGTGCGGGAGGCTCCTACGAGCAGTACTTC.

This clone was found a few times. The chain is built from TRBV6-5 and TRBJ2-5; 7 bases are shared with TRBD1. The junction had 3 bases not matched to a gene; V was cut back by 9 bases and J by 2 bases. The CDR3 runs to 12 residues. The germline V gene encodes CDR1 MNHEY and CDR2 SVGAGI. The CDR3 DNA reads as TGTGCCAGTGGGGACAGTCAAGAGACCCAGTACTTC. This gives the protein CASGDSQETQYF.

By share, this clone counts as medium-sized. The sample holds other DNA sequences that translate to the same CDR3. V and J are TRBV5-1 and TRBJ2-1, with 8 bases matching TRBD2. V was clipped by 3 bases and J by 4 bases; unmatched bases: 3. The CDR3 spans 14 residues. Germline V CDR1 and CDR2: SGHRS, YFSETQ. CDR3 in amino acids: CASSSSGGYNEQFF. For the CDR3, the DNA is TGCGCCAGCAGCTCGAGCGGGGGATACAATGAGCAGTTCTTC.

The V gene is TRBV4-2, the J gene TRBJ2-7, with TRBD2 matching over 8 bases. J lost 2 bases, V lost 3 bases, and 15 bases had no gene match. The CDR3 spans 18 residues. Germline V gene sequence: CDR1 LGHNA, CDR2 YNFKEQ. The CDR3 here is CASSHPGGSGGITYEQYF. The CDR3 DNA reads TGTGCCAGCAGCCACCCCGGGGGGAGCGGGGGCATCACCTACGAGCAGTACTTC.

The V call is TRBV5-4, the J call TRBJ2-3; 13 bases agree with TRBD2. Looked up from germline, CDR1 is SGHNT and CDR2 is YYREEE (reference sequence). With V trimmed by 5 bases and J by 4 bases, 7 bases remained unmatched. This CDR3 has 16 amino acids. CDR3 bases: TGTGCCAGCAGAACAGGACTAGCGGGGGTAGCAGATACGCAGTATTTT. Translating it yields CASRTGLAGVADTQYF.

The chain has TRBV13 and TRBJ2-3; the D gene is possibly TRBD1 (5 bases). Trimming removed 4 bases from V and 2 bases from J, with 10 bases in between. The CDR3 sequence is 14 residues long. Germline values: CDR1 PRHDT, CDR2 FYEKMQ (reference sequence). The CDR3 sequence is CASSSTEYTDTQYF. The CDR3, as DNA: TGTGCCAGCAGCTCGACAGAATACACAGATACGCAGTATTTT.

The V call is TRBV5-1, the J call TRBJ1-1, with 10 bases aligning to TRBD1. CDR3 length: 15 amino acids. Germline V gene lookup returns CDR1 SGHRS and CDR2 YFSETQ. V shed 3 bases, J shed 5 bases, and the junction held 7 bases outside the gene matches. The CDR3 DNA follows: TGCGCCAGCAGCTCGACAGGGGGCGCGGGTACTGAAGCTTTCTTT. It yields the protein CASSSTGGAGTEAFF.

This clone showed up just once. The chain uses TRBV29-1 and TRBJ1-2; the D gene is possibly TRBD1 (6 bases). The CDR3 spans 14 residues. In germline, CDR1 is SQVTM, CDR2 ANQGSEA. V was cut by 2 bases and J by 3 bases, with 13 bases left in between. This chain's CDR3 is CSVEPQGFDYGYTF. DNA of the CDR3: TGCAGCGTTGAACCCCAGGGGTTTGACTATGGCTACACCTTC.

The chain employs TRBV25-1 and TRBJ2-3; 9 bases agree with TRBD1. The CDR3 extends over 14 amino acids. After removal of 6 bases from V and 4 bases from J, the junction contained 5 bases not matched to a gene. The germline gives CDR1 MGHDK, CDR2 SYGVNS. The CDR3 coding sequence is TGTGCCAGCAGGTGGACAGGGGAGGCAGATACGCAGTATTTT. Its translation is CASRWTGEADTQYF. The full variable domain, completed using reference TRBV25-1 and TRBJ2-3, is EADIYQTPRYLVIGTGKKITLECSQTMGHDKMYWYQQDPGMELHLIHYSYGVNSTEKGDLSSESTVSRIRTEHFPLTLESARPSHTSQYLCASRWTGEADTQYFGPGTRLTVL.

The CDR3 spells CASSEPPRARVAVNYEQYF. The CDR3 DNA sequence: TGTGCCAGCAGTGAACCCCCCAGGGCCAGAGTAGCGGTAAACTACGAGCAGTACTTC. The J gene is TRBJ2-7, the V gene TRBV6-1; a weak D match, TRBD2 (6 bases). CDR1 and CDR2 from the germline V gene are MNHNS and SASEGT. V dropped 2 bases and J dropped 3 bases, with 26 bases sitting between them. CDR3 length equals 19 residues.

The chain employs TRBV5-1 and TRBJ1-1, with no clear D. V lost 4 bases to trimming and J lost 1 base, with 11 bases between them. Germline V gives CDR1 SGHRS, CDR2 YFSETQ. This CDR3 comprises 14 residues. This CDR3 reads CASSPSEENTEAFF. The CDR3 nucleotides read TGCGCCAGCAGCCCTTCGGAGGAGAACACTGAAGCTTTCTTT.

The CDR3 sequence is CASSSRLRLSSYEQYF. Here the CDR3 DNA reads TGTGCCAGCAGTTCGCGACTAAGGCTTAGCTCCTACGAGCAGTACTTC. V is TRBV27 and J is TRBJ2-7; D may be TRBD2 (5 bases). CDR1 is MNHEY, CDR2 SMNVEV, per germline (reference sequence). Trimming shortened V by 4 bases and J by 0 bases, and 16 bases separated the two germline ends. The CDR3 loop spans 16 amino acids.

V and J are TRBV9 and TRBJ2-3; TRBD2 agrees at 7 bases. V trimming: 0 bases; J trimming: 3 bases; junction bases outside the gene matches: 10. The CDR3 is 17 residues long. Looked up from germline, CDR1 is SGDLS and CDR2 is YYNGEE. CDR3 sequence reads: CASSVGRGGRGTDTQYF. The CDR3 DNA reads TGTGCCAGCAGCGTAGGAAGGGGAGGGCGTGGGACAGATACGCAGTATTTT.

The chain couples TRBV19 to TRBJ1-6; D is unclear. The V end was cut by 9 bases, the J end by 9 bases, with 18 bases between. The CDR3 has 14 residues. Germline V gene lookup returns CDR1 LNHDA and CDR2 SQIVND (reference sequence). The chain's CDR3 is CASKKGRGSSPLHF. Here the CDR3 DNA reads TGTGCCAGCAAAAAGGGCCGTGGGAGTTCACCCCTCCACTTT.

The rearrangement links TRBV5-4 to TRBJ2-1; D is unresolved. The V end lost 1 base, the J end lost 5 bases, and 4 bases lay between the germline ends. Germline V gene sequence: CDR1 SGHNT, CDR2 YYREEE (reference sequence). The CDR3 runs 12 residues. The CDR3 sequence is CASSLRDNEQFF. The CDR3 coding sequence is TGTGCCAGCAGCTTGCGGGACAATGAGCAGTTCTTC.

This chain connects TRBV6-5 to TRBJ2-2; D gene uncertain. The CDR3 contains 14 residues. Looked up from germline, CDR1 is MNHEY and CDR2 is SVGAGI. V was pared by 9 bases and J by 0 bases, with 11 bases between. The CDR3 loop reads CARLVWSNTGELFF. The DNA of the CDR3 is TGTGCCAGACTGGTGTGGTCGAACACCGGGGAGCTGTTTTTT.

The rearrangement joins TRBV5-1 to TRBJ2-1; 15 nucleotides match TRBD2. With V trimmed by 4 bases and J by 8 bases, 7 bases remained unmatched. CDR1 and CDR2 (germline): SGHRS, YFSETQ. The CDR3 runs 16 residues. The CDR3, as DNA: TGCGCCAGCAGCGAAGGACTAGCGGGAGGGCCCTATGAGCAGTTCTTC. This translates into CASSEGLAGGPYEQFF.

The chain couples TRBV27 to TRBJ2-2, with D perhaps matching TRBD2 (6 bases). Germline V gene sequence: CDR1 MNHEY, CDR2 SMNVEV (reference sequence). The CDR3 contains 15 residues. V gave up 0 bases and J gave up 4 bases, with 9 bases separating them. The CDR3, as DNA: TGTGCCAGCAGTTTATCTCGGCGGGGCACCGGGGAGCTGTTTTTT. It encodes CASSLSRRGTGELFF.

The rearrangement joins TRBV7-8 to TRBJ2-5, with 7 nucleotides matching TRBD2. Judging by the DNA end, TRBJ2-7 fits better; the J call may be wrong. This CDR3 region has 15 residues. Germline-derived CDR1 and CDR2 are SGHVS and FQNEAQ. Here the CDR3 reads CASSLEVRGTYEQYF. DNA for the CDR3: TGTGCCAGCAGCTTAGAAGTGCGGGGGACCTACGAGCAGTACTTC.